This TCR beta chain emerged from a study of blood T cell repertoires in COVID-19. Profiling relied on immunoSEQ multiplex PCR, and the TCRdb table lists in-frame clones only, not all of them. The data hold fewer than 450,000 clones, with 88% observed a single time. All enrollees were about 18 to 95 years old and from approximately 25 US areas. CDR3 length equals 13 residues. CDR1 is SQVTM, CDR2 ANQGSEA, per germline. The V end was cut by 4 bases, the J end by 7 bases, with 11 bases between. The material sequenced was PBMCs or T cells enriched from blood (not recorded which). The J gene is TRBJ1-6, the V gene TRBV29-1, with no clear D. This TCR was recovered from a woman in her thirties or forties with acute COVID-19. The CDR3, as DNA: TGCAGCGTTGTCGAAGATGCGAATTCACCCCTCCACTTT. It codes for CSVVEDANSPLHF.